This T cell receptor beta chain was captured by sequencing in a study of PD-1 blockade in classical Hodgkin lymphoma. General study results and limits: Those achieving complete response showed baseline diversity like newly diagnosed patients.

Concerning this clone itself: Its antigen is undetermined.

The protocol was immunoSEQ multiplex PCR, while the TCRdb copy is restricted to in-frame clones and leaves out a portion. Of 64,000 or so clones detected, 91% appear once; the ten largest clones hold 10% to 13%. Time point noted: cycle 4 day 1 (C4D1), after about 6 weeks of nivolumab. Patients all relapsed after autologous stem cell transplantation, and there was variation in brentuximab vedotin exposure. The sequence was collected from a human donor with classical Hodgkin lymphoma. The source material was peripheral blood mononuclear cells (PBMCs), sampled before the fourth cycle of nivolumab.

The CDR3 DNA is TGTGCCAGCAGCTTGGGGGGGGCCCGTCGTACCGGGGAGCTGTTTTTT. Its translation: CASSLGGARRTGELFF. The V gene is TRBV5-4, the J gene TRBJ2-2; either TRBD1 or TRBD2 may fit D (6 bases each). V was shortened by 0 bases and J by 5 bases, with 14 bases between the two germline ends. Germline CDR1 is SGHNT and CDR2 is YYREEE (reference sequence). The CDR3 spans 16 residues.